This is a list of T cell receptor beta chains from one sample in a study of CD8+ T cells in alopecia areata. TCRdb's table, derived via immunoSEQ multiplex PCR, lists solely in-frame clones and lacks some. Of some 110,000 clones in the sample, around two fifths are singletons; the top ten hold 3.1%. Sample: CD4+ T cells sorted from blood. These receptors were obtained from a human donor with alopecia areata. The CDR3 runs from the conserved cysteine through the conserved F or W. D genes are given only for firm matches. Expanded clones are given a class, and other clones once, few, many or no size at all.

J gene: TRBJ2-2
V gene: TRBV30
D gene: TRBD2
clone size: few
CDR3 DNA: TGTGCCTGGAGTCTCGGACTAGCGGGAAACACCGGGGAGCTGTTTTTT
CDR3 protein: CAWSLGLAGNTGELFF

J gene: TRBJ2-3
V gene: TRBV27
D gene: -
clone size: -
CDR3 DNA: TGTGCCAGCAGTCCCGCCGCGGCAGGGTCAGATACGCAGTATTTT
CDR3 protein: CASSPAAAGSDTQYF

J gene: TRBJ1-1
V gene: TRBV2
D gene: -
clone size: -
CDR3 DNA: TGTGCCAGCAGTCTCATGAGGGACCAGGTTCGTCGGGAGAGGGACACTGAAGCTTTCTTT
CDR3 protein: CASSLMRDQVRRERDTEAFF

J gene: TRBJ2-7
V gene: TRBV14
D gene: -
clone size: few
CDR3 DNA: TGTGCCAGCAGCCTGCTCTCGGGACGTAACGAGCAGTACTTC
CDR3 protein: CASSLLSGRNEQYF

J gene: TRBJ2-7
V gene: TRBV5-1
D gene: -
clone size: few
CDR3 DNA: TGCGCCAGCAGCTTGGCGGGAGAGACCTACGAGCAGTACTTC
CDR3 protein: CASSLAGETYEQYF

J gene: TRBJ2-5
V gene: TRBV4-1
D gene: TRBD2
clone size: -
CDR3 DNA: TGCGCCAGCAGCCCCCGCCAGACTAGCCTAGAGACCCAGTACTTC
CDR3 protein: CASSPRQTSLETQYF

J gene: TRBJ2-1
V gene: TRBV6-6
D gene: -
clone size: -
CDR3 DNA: TGTGCCAGCAGTTCCCGAGACAGGAATGAGCAGTTCTTC
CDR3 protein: CASSSRDRNEQFF

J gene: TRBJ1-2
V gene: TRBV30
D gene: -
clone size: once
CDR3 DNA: TGTGCCTGGAGTCCAGGGCTCTATGGCTACACCTTC
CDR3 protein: CAWSPGLYGYTF

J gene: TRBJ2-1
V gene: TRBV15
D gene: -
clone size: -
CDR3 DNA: TGTGCCACCAAGTCGGCAGGGACCTGGAACAATGAGCAGTTCTTC
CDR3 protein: CATKSAGTWNNEQFF

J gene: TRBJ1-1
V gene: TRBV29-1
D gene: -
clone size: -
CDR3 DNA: TGCAGCGTCGCGACAAGTACAAACACTGAAGCTTTCTTT
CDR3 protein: CSVATSTNTEAFF

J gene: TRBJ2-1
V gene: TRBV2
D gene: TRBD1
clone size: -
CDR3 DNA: TGTGCCAGCGGCCGGGACAGGTCCTACAATGAGCAGTTCTTC
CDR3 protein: CASGRDRSYNEQFF

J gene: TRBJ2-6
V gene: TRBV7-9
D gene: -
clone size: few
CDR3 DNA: TGTGCCAGCAGCCCTCCGGGCTCTGGGGCCAACGTCCTGACTTTC
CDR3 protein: CASSPPGSGANVLTF

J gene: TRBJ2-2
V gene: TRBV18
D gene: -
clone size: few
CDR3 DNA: TGTGCCAGCTCACCACCGGGACCGAGCGTGCGGCTGTTTTTT
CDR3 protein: CASSPPGPSVRLFF

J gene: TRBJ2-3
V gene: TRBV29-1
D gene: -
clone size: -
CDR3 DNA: TGCAGCGTTGAGGAGGGAAGGAAGGACATAGATACGCAGTATTTT
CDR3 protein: CSVEEGRKDIDTQYF

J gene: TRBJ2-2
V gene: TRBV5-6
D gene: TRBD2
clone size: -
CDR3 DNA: TGTGCCAGCAGGCTGCTAGCGGGAGGCACCGGGGAGCTGTTTTTT
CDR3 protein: CASRLLAGGTGELFF

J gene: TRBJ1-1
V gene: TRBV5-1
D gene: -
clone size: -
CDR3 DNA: TGCGCCAGCAGCTGGTGGGACGGGAACACTGAAGCTTTCTTT
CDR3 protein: CASSWWDGNTEAFF

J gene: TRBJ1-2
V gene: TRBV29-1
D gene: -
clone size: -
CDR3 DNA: TGCAGCGTTGCGACAGATTATGGCTACACCTTC
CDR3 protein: CSVATDYGYTF

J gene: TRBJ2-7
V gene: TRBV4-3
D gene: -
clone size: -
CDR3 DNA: TGCGCCAGCAGCCAAAGAGGGGTATCCGAGCAGTACTTC
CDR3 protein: CASSQRGVSEQYF

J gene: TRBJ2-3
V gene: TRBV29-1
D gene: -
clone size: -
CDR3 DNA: TGCAGCGTGACCGGGTCCAGCACAGATACGCAGTATTTT
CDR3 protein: CSVTGSSTDTQYF

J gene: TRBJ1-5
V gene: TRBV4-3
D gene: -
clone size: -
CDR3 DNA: TGCGCCAGCAGCCAAGAAACAGGGATTCAGCCCCAGCATTTT
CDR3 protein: CASSQETGIQPQHF

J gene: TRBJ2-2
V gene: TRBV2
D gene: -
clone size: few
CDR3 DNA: TGTGCCAGCACCTCTGGGAGGAACACCGGGGAGCTGTTTTTT
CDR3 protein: CASTSGRNTGELFF

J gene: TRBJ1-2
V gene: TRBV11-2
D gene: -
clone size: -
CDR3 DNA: TGTGCCAGCAGCCGACAGTTCTCAGATGGCTACACCTTC
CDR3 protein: CASSRQFSDGYTF

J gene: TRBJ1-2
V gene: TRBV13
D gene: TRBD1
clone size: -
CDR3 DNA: TGTGCCAGCAGCTACGTCCCACAGGGGGACTATGGCTACACCTTC
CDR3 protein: CASSYVPQGDYGYTF

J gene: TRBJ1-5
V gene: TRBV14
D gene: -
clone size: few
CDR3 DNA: TGTGCCAGCAGCCAGGGACCTAATCAGCCCCAGCATTTT
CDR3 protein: CASSQGPNQPQHF

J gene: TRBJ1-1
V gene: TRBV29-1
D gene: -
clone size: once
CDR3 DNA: TGCAGCGTTCATTCGGTGCGAGACACTGAAGCTTTCTTT
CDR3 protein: CSVHSVRDTEAFF

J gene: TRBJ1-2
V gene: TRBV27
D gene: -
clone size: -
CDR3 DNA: TGTGCCAGCAGTAGCGGCAGGGGATATGGCTACACCTTC
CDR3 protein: CASSSGRGYGYTF

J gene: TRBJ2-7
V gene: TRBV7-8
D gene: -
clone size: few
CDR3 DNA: TGTGCCAGCAGCTTACAGTTGGGTGTCTCCTACGAGCAGTACTTC
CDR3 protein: CASSLQLGVSYEQYF

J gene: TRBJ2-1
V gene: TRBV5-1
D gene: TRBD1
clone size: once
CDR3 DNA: TGCGCCAGCAGCCGGGCCGGGACAGAATACAATGAGCAGTTCTTC
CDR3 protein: CASSRAGTEYNEQFF

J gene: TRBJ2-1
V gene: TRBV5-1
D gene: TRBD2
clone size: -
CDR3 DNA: TGCGCCAGCAGCACCGGGACTAGCTCCTACAATGAGCAGTTCTTC
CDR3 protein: CASSTGTSSYNEQFF

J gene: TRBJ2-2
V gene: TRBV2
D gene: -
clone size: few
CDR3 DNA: TGTGCCAGCAGTTGGGGACGGGCGAACACCGGGGAGCTGTTTTTT
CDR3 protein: CASSWGRANTGELFF

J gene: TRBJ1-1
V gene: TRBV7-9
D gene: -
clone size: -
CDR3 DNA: TGTGCCAGCAGCTTAACCCAGCAGAACACTGAAGCTTTCTTT
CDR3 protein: CASSLTQQNTEAFF

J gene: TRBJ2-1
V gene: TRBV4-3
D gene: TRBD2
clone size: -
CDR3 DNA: TGCGCCAGCAGCCAAGACCCAGCGGGAAGGGAGCAGTTCTTC
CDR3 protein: CASSQDPAGREQFF

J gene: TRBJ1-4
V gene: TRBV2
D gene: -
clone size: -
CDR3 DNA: TGTGCCACCGCTCCCCCTCAGAGTTCTAATGAAAAACTGTTTTTT
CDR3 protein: CATAPPQSSNEKLFF

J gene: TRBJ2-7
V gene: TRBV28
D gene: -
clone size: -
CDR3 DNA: TGTGCCAGCAGTTTCTCGGGAGACAGATACGAGCAGTACTTC
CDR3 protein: CASSFSGDRYEQYF

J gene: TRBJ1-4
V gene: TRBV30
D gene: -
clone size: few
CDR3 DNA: TGTGCCTGGAGTGTACTTTTGCCAGCAACTAATGAAAAACTGTTTTTT
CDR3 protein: CAWSVLLPATNEKLFF

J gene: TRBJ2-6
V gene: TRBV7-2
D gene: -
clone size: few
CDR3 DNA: TGTGCCAGCAGCTTATTGCAGGGAGGACCTGGGGCCAACGTCCTGACTTTC
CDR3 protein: CASSLLQGGPGANVLTF

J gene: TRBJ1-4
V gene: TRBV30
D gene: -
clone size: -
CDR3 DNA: TGTGCCTGGAGTGTCGATGCGGAAGGGGAAAAACTGTTTTTT
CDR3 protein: CAWSVDAEGEKLFF

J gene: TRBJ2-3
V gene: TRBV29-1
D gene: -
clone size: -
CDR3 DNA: TGCAGCGTCGTAAGGGGAGATACGCAGTATTTT
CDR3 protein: CSVVRGDTQYF

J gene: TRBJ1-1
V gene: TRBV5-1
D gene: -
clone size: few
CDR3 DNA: TGCGCCAGCAGCTTGGTTGACGGGAATGAAGCTTTCTTT
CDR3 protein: CASSLVDGNEAFF

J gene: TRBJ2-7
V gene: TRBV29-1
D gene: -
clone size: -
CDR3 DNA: TGCAGCGCATCTAGCGAGGGACCGTACGAGCAGTACTTC
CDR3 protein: CSASSEGPYEQYF

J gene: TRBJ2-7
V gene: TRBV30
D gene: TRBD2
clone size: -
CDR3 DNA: TGTGCCTGGAGTTACGGGGGGGACGAGCAGTACTTC
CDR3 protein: CAWSYGGDEQYF

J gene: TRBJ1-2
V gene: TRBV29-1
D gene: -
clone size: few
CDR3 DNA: TGCAGCACCCTAGGGGATCCGGGCTACACCTTC
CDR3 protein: CSTLGDPGYTF

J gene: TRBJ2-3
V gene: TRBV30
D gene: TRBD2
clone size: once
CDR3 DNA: TGTGCCTGGAGTGTAATAGCGGGAGAGGATACGCAGTATTTT
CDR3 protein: CAWSVIAGEDTQYF

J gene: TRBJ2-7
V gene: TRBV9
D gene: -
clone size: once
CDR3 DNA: TGTGCCAGCAGCGTTTCTCCCAGGGGGGAGACCTACGAGCAGTACTTC
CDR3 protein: CASSVSPRGETYEQYF

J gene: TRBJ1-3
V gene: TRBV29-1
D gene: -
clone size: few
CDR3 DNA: TGCAGCGCTGGAACGTCGGGAAACACCATATATTTT
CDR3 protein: CSAGTSGNTIYF

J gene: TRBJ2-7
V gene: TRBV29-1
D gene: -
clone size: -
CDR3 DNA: TGCAGCGCAAGGCTCTCGGGGATATACGAGCAGTACTTC
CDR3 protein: CSARLSGIYEQYF

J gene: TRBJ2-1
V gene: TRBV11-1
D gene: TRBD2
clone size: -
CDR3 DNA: TGTGCCAGCAGCCCCGGGACTAGCTACACTAATGAGCAGTTCTTC
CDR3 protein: CASSPGTSYTNEQFF

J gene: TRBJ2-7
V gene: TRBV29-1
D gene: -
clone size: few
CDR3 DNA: TGCAGCGTTGCAGGGGGGAACCACGAGCAGTACTTC
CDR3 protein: CSVAGGNHEQYF

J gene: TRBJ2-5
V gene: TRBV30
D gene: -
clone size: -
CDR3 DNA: TGTGCCTGGAGTCAAGTGGAGACCCAGTACTTC
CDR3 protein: CAWSQVETQYF